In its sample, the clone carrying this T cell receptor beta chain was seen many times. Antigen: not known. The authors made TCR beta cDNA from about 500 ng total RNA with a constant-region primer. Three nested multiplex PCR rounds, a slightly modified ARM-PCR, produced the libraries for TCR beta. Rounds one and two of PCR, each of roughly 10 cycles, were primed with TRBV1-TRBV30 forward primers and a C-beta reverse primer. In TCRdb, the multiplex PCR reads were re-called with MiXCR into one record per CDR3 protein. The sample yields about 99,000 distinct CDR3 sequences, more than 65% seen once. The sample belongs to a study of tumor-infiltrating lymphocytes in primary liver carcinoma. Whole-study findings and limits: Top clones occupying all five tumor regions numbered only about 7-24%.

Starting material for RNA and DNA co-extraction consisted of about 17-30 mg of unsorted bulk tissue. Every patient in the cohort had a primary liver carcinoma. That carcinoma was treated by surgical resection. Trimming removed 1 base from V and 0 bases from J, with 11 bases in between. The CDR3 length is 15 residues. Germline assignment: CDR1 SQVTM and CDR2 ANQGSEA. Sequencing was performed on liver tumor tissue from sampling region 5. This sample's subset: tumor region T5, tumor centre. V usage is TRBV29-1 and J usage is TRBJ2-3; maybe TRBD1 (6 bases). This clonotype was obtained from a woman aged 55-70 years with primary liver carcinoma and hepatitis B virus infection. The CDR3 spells CSVEGQETSTDTQYF. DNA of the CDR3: TGCAGCGTTGAAGGACAGGAGACGAGCACAGATACGCAGTATTTT.